This entry lists 20 T cell receptor beta chains sequenced from one sample in a study of blood T cell repertoires in COVID-19. Measured with immunoSEQ multiplex PCR; TCRdb has only the in-frame clones, and not every one. This table has some 510,000 clones, approximately 88% appearing once. The sequenced sample consisted of PBMCs or T cells enriched from blood (not recorded which). Receptors originate from a woman aged 40 to 50 who had recovered from COVID-19.

The chain uses TRBV7-2 and TRBJ2-4; D is unresolved. In germline, CDR1 is SGHTA, CDR2 FQGNSA. The length of the CDR3 is 14 residues. The V end lost 1 base, the J end lost 8 bases, and 12 bases lay between the germline ends. The CDR3 DNA sequence: TGTGCCAGCAGCTTAGGTCATACCAAGCACATTCAGTACTTC. The encoded protein is CASSLGHTKHIQYF.

The chain links TRBV12-5 to TRBJ2-1; 8 bases align to TRBD2. CDR1 and CDR2 (germline): LGHNT, FRNRAP. This CDR3 is 16 amino acids long. After removal of 3 bases from V and 7 bases from J, the junction contained 11 bases not matched to a gene. The CDR3: CASGLRLRRGANEQFF. The CDR3 DNA is TGTGCTAGTGGTTTAAGACTCAGGCGGGGGGCAAATGAGCAGTTCTTC.

This clone was seen only once. The chain combines TRBV7-8 with TRBJ2-1; D is ambiguous. The CDR3 is made up of 15 amino acids. Trimming pared 8 bases from V and 0 bases from J, leaving 14 bases between. CDR1 is SGHVS and CDR2 is FQNEAQ in the germline V gene. The CDR3 DNA sequence: TGTGCCAGCTTAAGAAGAGATGGCTCCTACAATGAGCAGTTCTTC. Protein: CASLRRDGSYNEQFF.

This clone was recorded once. The chain carries TRBV25-1 and TRBJ2-5; D is unclear. The CDR3 spans 14 residues. The germline V and J ends were trimmed by 1 base and 2 bases, with 8 bases remaining between them. Germline CDR1 and CDR2: MGHDK and SYGVNS. CDR3 nucleotides: TGTGCCAGCAGTGAATCAGGCAGGCAAGAGACCCAGTACTTC. Protein: CASSESGRQETQYF.

The rearrangement joins TRBV27 to TRBJ1-1; 8 bases align to TRBD1. This CDR3 contains 13 residues. From germline, CDR1 is MNHEY and CDR2 SMNVEV (reference sequence). The J segment lost 10 bases and the V segment lost 6 bases, leaving 10 bases of the junction unmatched. CDR3 region: CASRPTGGGVAFF. The CDR3 region has the DNA TGTGCCAGCAGACCAACAGGGGGAGGTGTAGCTTTCTTT.

The chain is built from TRBV4-1 and TRBJ2-1; no clear D gene. The CDR3 totals 15 residues. Trimming left V 4 bases short and J 0 bases short, with 10 bases between. Per the germline V gene, CDR1 is MGHRA and CDR2 is YSYEKL. The CDR3, as DNA: TGCGCCAGCAGCCCGCAATACAGCTCCTACAATGAGCAGTTCTTC. This sequence encodes CASSPQYSSYNEQFF.

The chain carries TRBV27 and TRBJ2-2; a possible D gene is TRBD1 (6 bases). CDR1 is MNHEY and CDR2 is SMNVEV in the germline V gene (reference sequence). CDR3 length: 19 residues. V lost 2 bases to trimming and J lost 5 bases, with 24 bases between them. CDR3 sequence: CASSLSQGGFVVHTGELFF. In DNA form, the CDR3 reads TGTGCCAGCAGTTTAAGTCAAGGGGGTTTTGTCGTCCATACCGGGGAGCTGTTTTTT.

The chain combines TRBV19 with TRBJ1-5, with D tentatively TRBD1 (5 bases). CDR1 and CDR2 (germline): LNHDA, SQIVND (reference sequence). The ends were cut back, 3 bases at V and 0 bases at J, with 15 bases in the middle. This CDR3 spans 17 amino acids. Written as DNA, the CDR3 is TGTGCCAGTAGTATTTCGGACAACCGATATAGCAATCAGCCCCAGCATTTT. It specifies CASSISDNRYSNQPQHF.

The gene calls are TRBV30 and TRBJ1-2, with D possibly matching TRBD1 (6 bases). This CDR3 spans 13 amino acids. V was cut by 2 bases and J by 5 bases, with 12 bases left in between. The germline CDR1 and CDR2 sequences are GTSNPN and SVGIG (reference sequence). The CDR3 reads CAWSSTGKYGYTF. The CDR3 DNA is TGTGCCTGGAGTTCGACAGGCAAGTATGGCTACACCTTC.

This chain links TRBV7-9 with TRBJ2-2; 7 bases agree with TRBD2. The J segment lost 4 bases and the V segment lost 1 base, leaving 6 bases of the junction unmatched. The germline gives CDR1 SEHNR, CDR2 FQNEAQ (reference sequence). The CDR3 has 16 amino acids. DNA of the CDR3: TGTGCCAGCAGCTTAGTTGCGGGAGAACTCACCGGGGAGCTGTTTTTT. It encodes CASSLVAGELTGELFF.

The chain uses TRBV27 and TRBJ2-1; 7 bases align to TRBD2. V trimming: 2 bases; J trimming: 4 bases; junction bases outside the gene matches: 5. The CDR3 has 15 residues. Germline V lookup: CDR1 MNHEY, CDR2 SMNVEV (reference sequence). The CDR3 sequence: CASSLAGVSYNEQFF. The CDR3 coding sequence is TGTGCCAGCAGTTTAGCGGGAGTGTCTTACAATGAGCAGTTCTTC.

This rearrangement joins TRBV11-3 to TRBJ2-2, with D unclear. Germline CDR1 and CDR2: SGHNT and YENEEA. V shed 2 bases and J shed 8 bases, with 15 bases lying between them. There are 15 residues in the CDR3. CDR3 sequence: CASSLSSVVVGELFF. The CDR3 DNA sequence: TGTGCCAGCAGCTTATCATCGGTTGTCGTAGGGGAGCTGTTTTTT.

J is TRBJ1-3 and V is TRBV12-3 or TRBV12-4; D remains unclear. Deletions cut 4 bases from V and 4 bases from J, with 8 bases between. This CDR3 has 13 amino acids. CDR3 nucleotide sequence: TGTGCCAGCAGTTCAGAAAGAGGAAACACCATATATTTT. Translated, it gives CASSSERGNTIYF.

V gene TRBV7-9 combines with J gene TRBJ2-1; D may be TRBD2 (6 bases). Germline V lookup: CDR1 SEHNR, CDR2 FQNEAQ (reference sequence). This CDR3 has 17 amino acids. Deletions cut 5 bases from V and 1 base from J, with 18 bases between. CDR3 in DNA: TGTGCCAGCAGCGTGACGACATGGGGGGATTCCTACAATGAGCAGTTCTTC. Encoded protein: CASSVTTWGDSYNEQFF. Combining the CDR3 with reference TRBV7-9 and TRBJ2-1 gives the whole variable domain DTGVSQNPRHKITKRGQNVTFRCDPISEHNRLYWYRQTLGQGPEFLTYFQNEAQLEKSRLLSDRFSAERPKGSFSTLEIQRTEQGDSAMYLCASSVTTWGDSYNEQFFGPGTRLTVL.

The chain uses TRBV6-1 and TRBJ2-3; 11 bases agree with TRBD2. This CDR3 is 15 amino acids long. After removal of 3 bases from V and 2 bases from J, the junction contained 1 base not matched to a gene. Germline CDR1 is MNHNS and CDR2 is SASEGT. The CDR3 region is CASSETSGDTDTQYF. The CDR3 DNA reads as TGTGCCAGCAGTGAGACTAGCGGGGACACAGATACGCAGTATTTT.

This clone was counted a few times. The genes are TRBV7-9 and TRBJ1-5; D unresolved. Germline V gene data show CDR1 as SEHNR and CDR2 as FQNEAQ (reference sequence). Deletions cut 2 bases from V and 0 bases from J, with 5 bases between. The CDR3 spans 14 residues. CDR3 in amino acids: CASSLSYSNQPQHF. CDR3 in DNA: TGTGCCAGCAGCTTATCTTATAGCAATCAGCCCCAGCATTTT.

CDR3 nucleotides: TGTGCCAGCAGCTTATTTACTAGCGGGAGTTGGACAGATACGCAGTATTTT. Translated, it gives CASSLFTSGSWTDTQYF. The chain combines TRBV13 with TRBJ2-3; 11 bases are shared with TRBD2. The V gene's germline CDR1 is PRHDT and CDR2 FYEKMQ (reference sequence). CDR3 length: 17 amino acids. V shed 2 bases, J shed 3 bases, and the junction held 7 bases outside the gene matches.

This chain's CDR3 is CASSYLGGGVSEAFF. The DNA of the CDR3 is TGTGCCAGCAGTTACCTGGGGGGGGGAGTATCAGAAGCTTTCTTT. The gene calls are TRBV6-5 and TRBJ1-1; D might be TRBD1 (5 bases). The CDR3 is 15 residues long. V was trimmed by 2 bases and J by 8 bases, leaving 18 bases between them. CDR1 is MNHEY and CDR2 is SVGAGI in the germline V gene.

The rearrangement uses TRBV3-1 (or the pseudogene TRBV3-2) and TRBJ2-5; 10 nucleotides line up with TRBD1. This CDR3 region has 14 residues. CDR1 LGHDT and CDR2 YNNKEL come from the germline V gene (reference sequence). V lost 4 bases and J lost 5; bases outside the gene matches: 4. The CDR3 region is CASSPTGGGETQYF. CDR3 nucleotides: TGTGCCAGCAGCCCGACAGGGGGCGGTGAGACCCAGTACTTC.

This clone appeared a few times. The rearrangement uses TRBV18 and TRBJ2-7; 7 nucleotides agree with TRBD1. This CDR3 contains 13 residues. Germline CDR1 KGHSH, CDR2 LQKENI. With 5 bases clipped from V and 2 bases from J, the junction kept 3 bases outside the gene matches. In nucleotides, the CDR3 is TGTGCCAGCTCAGGGGACAGAGCCTACGAGCAGTACTTC. Protein sequence: CASSGDRAYEQYF.